Each of the 26 T cell receptor beta chains below was sequenced from the same sample in a study of blood T cell repertoires in COVID-19. This table comes from immunoSEQ multiplex PCR, and its TCRdb copy is limited to in-frame clones, with some not included. The repertoire has some 200,000 clones, more than 70% of them found once; the top ten carry roughly 2.6%. Sequenced input: peripheral blood. These receptors were obtained from a man aged 35-49 years with active or convalescent COVID-19.

The V call is TRBV13, the J call TRBJ2-1; 8 bases are a match to TRBD2. CDR3 length: 15 amino acids. The V and J ends lost 2 bases and 5 bases, in that order; junction bases with no gene match: 5. The germline V gene encodes CDR1 PRHDT and CDR2 FYEKMQ (reference sequence). The CDR3 loop reads CASSLNSGVHNEQFF. For the CDR3, the DNA is TGTGCCAGCAGCTTAAATAGCGGGGTCCACAATGAGCAGTTCTTC.

This clone was seen just once. This chain uses TRBV5-1 with TRBJ2-3; 9 bases are shared with TRBD2. This CDR3 comprises 18 residues. The germline gives CDR1 SGHRS, CDR2 YFSETQ. Trimming cost V 0 bases and J 1 base; bases outside gene matches: 9. The CDR3 region is CASSLGGGGAGGTDTQYF. In DNA, the CDR3 is TGCGCCAGCAGCTTGGGAGGCGGGGGGGCCGGTGGCACAGATACGCAGTATTTT.

The chain couples TRBV7-9 to TRBJ1-4; 7 nucleotides line up with TRBD1. Trimming removed 4 bases from V and 8 bases from J; junction bases left unmatched: 10. The CDR3 totals 15 residues. Germline loops: CDR1 SEHNR, CDR2 FQNEAQ (reference sequence). This CDR3 reads CASSSPTGLGEKLFF. CDR3 in DNA: TGTGCCAGCAGCTCACCGACAGGGCTAGGGGAAAAACTGTTTTTT.

This rearrangement joins TRBV1 to TRBJ1-2; the table names TRBD1, a call not compared with the DNA. TRBV1 is annotated as a pseudogene. The CDR3 totals 17 residues. DNA of the CDR3: TGCACCAGCCCCCGACGCCGGGCGGGTGCAGGGGTTGGAGGCTACACCTTC. Protein product: CTSPRRRAGAGVGGYTF.

The gene calls are TRBV2 and TRBJ2-1; 9 bases fit TRBD1. The germline CDR1 and CDR2 sequences are SNHLY and FYNNEI. The CDR3 sequence is 15 residues long. J lost 3 bases, V lost 4 bases, and 4 bases had no gene match. CDR3 sequence (DNA): TGTGCCAGCAGTGGCGGACAGGGGTACTACAATGAGCAGTTCTTC. It codes for CASSGGQGYYNEQFF.

This chain connects TRBV10-3 to TRBJ2-7; 9 bases align to TRBD1. CDR1 and CDR2 (germline): ENHRY, SYGVKD. The ends lost 6 bases at V and 3 bases at J; junction bases unmatched: 6. The CDR3 length is 14 residues. This CDR3 is CAISPRDRDYEQYF. In DNA, the CDR3 is TGTGCCATCAGCCCCCGGGACAGGGACTACGAGCAGTACTTC.

V gene TRBV6-2 or TRBV6-3 combines with J gene TRBJ1-5; the D is unclear. Germline lookup yields CDR1 MNHEY and CDR2 SVGEGT. The CDR3 contains 17 residues. V lost 3 bases and J 3 bases, leaving 18 bases between the germline ends. CDR3 residues: CASSYMTGMGNNQPQHF. The CDR3 DNA reads as TGTGCCAGCAGTTATATGACCGGGATGGGAAACAATCAGCCCCAGCATTTT.

Many counts were recorded for this clone. The gene calls are TRBV5-1 and TRBJ2-2; D is unresolved. Germline V gene sequence: CDR1 SGHRS, CDR2 YFSETQ. The CDR3 is 15 residues long. Trimming shortened V by 1 base and J by 2 bases, and 9 bases separated the two germline ends. The CDR3 here is CASSLRNSNTGELFF. The CDR3 DNA reads TGCGCCAGCAGCTTGAGGAACAGCAACACCGGGGAGCTGTTTTTT.

The chain uses TRBV4-1 and TRBJ2-1, with 9 nucleotides matching TRBD2. The V and J ends lost 1 base and 8 bases, in that order; junction bases with no gene match: 15. The CDR3 spans 18 residues. Germline V gene lookup returns CDR1 MGHRA and CDR2 YSYEKL. As DNA, the CDR3 is TGCGCCAGCAGCCAAGGGTATTTTAGGCGGGGGGGCTTATATGAGCAGTTCTTC. It is translated as CASSQGYFRRGGLYEQFF.

This clone appeared a few times. The rearrangement uses TRBV11-2 and TRBJ2-2, with 7 bases that match TRBD1. V was pared by 1 base and J by 1 base, with 3 bases of the junction left unmatched. The CDR3 sequence is 16 residues long. The germline V gene encodes CDR1 SGHAT and CDR2 FQNNGV. The CDR3 nucleotides are TGTGCCAGCAGCTTAGTCGGACAGGTGAACACCGGGGAGCTGTTTTTT. Its protein is CASSLVGQVNTGELFF.

This chain joins TRBV5-1 and TRBJ1-2, with 9 bases aligning to TRBD1. CDR3 length equals 14 residues. With V trimmed by 5 bases and J by 2 bases, 4 bases remained unmatched. Germline values: CDR1 SGHRS, CDR2 YFSETQ. The CDR3 protein is CASRQTGGNYGYTF. CDR3 nucleotide sequence: TGCGCCAGCAGGCAAACAGGGGGCAACTATGGCTACACCTTC.

The chain has TRBV7-9 and TRBJ1-5; unclear D gene. The germline CDR1 and CDR2 sequences are SEHNR and FQNEAQ (reference sequence). V lost 2 bases, J lost 5 bases, and 7 bases lay in between. This CDR3 comprises 13 residues. This CDR3 is CASSLSQDQPQHF. CDR3 bases: TGTGCCAGCAGCTTATCCCAGGATCAGCCCCAGCATTTT.

This chain joins TRBV7-8 and TRBJ2-2; 7 nucleotides agree with TRBD1. V gave up 0 bases and J gave up 6 bases; unmatched junction bases: 10. This CDR3 region has 17 residues. Germline CDR1 SGHVS, CDR2 FQNEAQ. The CDR3 region is CASSLAGSRGFAGELFF. CDR3 in DNA: TGTGCCAGCAGCTTAGCGGGGTCCAGGGGGTTTGCCGGGGAGCTGTTTTTT. The whole variable domain, filled in from reference TRBV7-8 and TRBJ2-2, reads GAGVSQSPRYKVAKRGQDVALRCDPISGHVSLFWYQQALGQGPEFLTYFQNEAQLDKSGLPSDRFFAERPEGSVSTLKIQRTQQEDSAVYLCASSLAGSRGFAGELFFGEGSRLTVL.

This chain links TRBV11-2 with TRBJ1-4; no firm D call. This CDR3 spans 13 amino acids. From germline, CDR1 is SGHAT and CDR2 FQNNGV. The germline V and J ends were trimmed by 5 bases and 8 bases, with 12 bases remaining between them. In DNA, the CDR3 is TGTGCCAGCAGCCCTAGCGCGGTCGAAAAACTGTTTTTT. Translating it yields CASSPSAVEKLFF. Based on the CDR3 plus reference TRBV11-2 and TRBJ1-4, the full variable domain is EAGVAQSPRYKIIEKRQSVAFWCNPISGHATLYWYQQILGQGPKLLIQFQNNGVVDDSQLPKDRFSAERLKGVDSTLKIQPAKLEDSAVYLCASSPSAVEKLFFGSGTQLSVL.

The rearrangement joins TRBV10-3 to TRBJ1-2, with 9 bases lining up with TRBD1. CDR1 and CDR2 (germline): ENHRY, SYGVKD. CDR3 size: 14 residues. J lost 2 bases, V lost 4 bases, and 2 bases had no gene match. The CDR3 DNA is TGTGCCATCAGTGGGGGACAGGGAAACTATGGCTACACCTTC. This encodes CAISGGQGNYGYTF.

This clone occurred once. This chain links TRBV7-8 with TRBJ1-1; no firm D call. The germline gives CDR1 SGHVS, CDR2 FQNEAQ. The length of the CDR3 is 13 residues. Trimming pared 1 base from V and 7 bases from J, leaving 10 bases between. The CDR3 bases are TGTGCCAGCAGCTTAGAATCCGCAGGTGAAGCTTTCTTT. This encodes CASSLESAGEAFF.

The CDR3 loop reads CASAGVEAFF. The CDR3 nucleotides are TGTGCCAGCGCCGGGGTAGAAGCTTTCTTT. The chain joins TRBV7-9 to TRBJ1-1; no firm D call. V was trimmed by 8 bases and J by 8 bases, leaving 9 bases between them. CDR3 size: 10 residues. Germline CDR1 and CDR2: SEHNR and FQNEAQ (reference sequence).

This sequence joins TRBV2 and TRBJ1-3, with no clear D. From germline, CDR1 is SNHLY and CDR2 FYNNEI. V was pared by 1 base and J by 16 bases, with 17 bases between. CDR3 length equals 13 residues. CDR3 in DNA: TGTGCCAGCAGTGAAGTTGTGAGAGGTCAAGTCTATTTT. This sequence encodes CASSEVVRGQVYF.

The rearrangement links TRBV5-5 to TRBJ2-6, with D unresolved. The CDR3 loop spans 15 amino acids. CDR1 is SGHKS, CDR2 YYEKEE, per germline (reference sequence). V lost 2 bases and J lost 3, with 9 bases in between. CDR3 protein: CASSFLPGGANVLTF. The DNA for the CDR3 is TGTGCCAGCAGCTTTCTCCCGGGTGGGGCCAACGTCCTGACTTTC.

This sequence joins TRBV10-3 and TRBJ2-7; D is unclear. This CDR3 has 13 amino acids. Between the trimmed V and J ends, which lost 5 bases and 3 bases, there was a span of 11 bases. Germline-derived CDR1 and CDR2 are ENHRY and SYGVKD. CDR3 in amino acids: CAISPGGVYEQYF. CDR3 DNA sequence: TGTGCCATCAGTCCAGGTGGCGTCTACGAGCAGTACTTC.

The chain has TRBV6-5 and TRBJ1-1; the D gene is possibly TRBD1 (5 bases). The germline gives CDR1 MNHEY, CDR2 SVGAGI. This CDR3 comprises 15 residues. V lost 2 bases, J lost 7 bases, and 17 bases lay in between. The CDR3, as DNA: TGTGCCAGCAGTTACGAAGGGGTCCCCGTCGATGAAGCTTTCTTT. Protein: CASSYEGVPVDEAFF.

The chain has TRBV7-9 and TRBJ1-2; the D is unclear. The CDR3 spans 14 residues. Trimming removed 2 bases from V and 3 bases from J, with 10 bases in between. CDR1 and CDR2 from the germline V gene are SEHNR and FQNEAQ (reference sequence). The CDR3 DNA sequence: TGTGCCAGCAGCTTAAATCTCCGTGACTATGGCTACACCTTC. Translating gives CASSLNLRDYGYTF.

The chain carries TRBV28 and TRBJ2-6; the D gene is possibly TRBD2 (6 bases). V lost 8 bases and J 2 bases, leaving 16 bases between the germline ends. CDR1 is MDHEN and CDR2 is SYDVKM in the germline V gene. The CDR3 is 16 amino acids. CDR3 residues: CASQVKTGAGANVLTF. The DNA of the CDR3 is TGTGCCAGCCAAGTTAAGACGGGGGCTGGGGCCAACGTCCTGACTTTC.

This clone was observed once. CDR3 bases: TGTGCCAGCTCACCCATGCAGGGAGCGGGCTATGGCTACACCTTC. It yields the protein CASSPMQGAGYGYTF. The chain uses TRBV18 and TRBJ1-2, with a tentative D call TRBD1 (5 bases). Per germline, CDR1 KGHSH and CDR2 LQKENI. The V and J ends lost 3 bases and 4 bases respectively, with 15 bases between them. The CDR3 loop spans 15 amino acids.

V gene TRBV6-5 combines with J gene TRBJ1-3, with 8 bases matching TRBD1. This CDR3 contains 14 residues. Looked up from germline, CDR1 is MNHEY and CDR2 is SVGAGI. The V segment lost 8 bases and the J segment 3 bases; nucleotides outside the gene matches: 6. CDR3 loop: CASLRTGGGNTIYF. The DNA of the CDR3 is TGTGCCAGCTTGAGAACAGGGGGTGGAAACACCATATATTTT.

The CDR3: CASSQPSGTGGELFF. The CDR3 DNA reads as TGTGCCAGCAGCCAACCTAGCGGGACGGGCGGGGAGCTGTTTTTT. This chain links TRBV3-1 (or the pseudogene TRBV3-2) with TRBJ2-2; 9 bases fit TRBD2. This CDR3 is 15 amino acids long. CDR1 and CDR2 (germline): LGHDT, YNNKEL (reference sequence). V lost 2 bases and J lost 7; bases outside the gene matches: 5.